This paragraph covers one TCR beta chain sequence. Compared with germline, one end of the junction differs, possibly owing to a read error. This entry belongs to a study of T cell repertoires in cytomegalovirus infection. One entry per CDR3 protein results from TCRdb running MiXCR on the reads. The sample includes about 740,000 distinct CDR3 sequences, less than 40% of them seen just once. The length of the CDR3 is 14 residues. Germline CDR1 and CDR2: LGHNA and YNFKEQ. What was sequenced was PBMCs. This sequence joins TRBV4-2 and TRBJ1-2; no reliable D call. This TCR came from a human donor in good health (CMV status not recorded). Some clones in this sample may be carry-over from other donors' samples. CDR3 DNA: TGTGCCAGCAGCCAACCCGGACCGGTCGATGGCTCCACCTTC. Translation gives CASSQPGPVDGSTF.